These 7 T cell receptor beta chains were sequenced from one sample in a study of blood T cell repertoires in COVID-19. TCRdb's table, derived via immunoSEQ multiplex PCR, lists solely in-frame clones and lacks some. This sample has under 200,000 clones; about 85% occur once, and the top ten carry 5% to 6%. Sequencing was carried out using peripheral blood. These receptors were obtained from a woman aged 45-59 years with COVID-19, enrolled during active disease.

The chain has TRBV6-5 and TRBJ2-5; 11 bases line up with TRBD2. Germline lookup yields CDR1 MNHEY and CDR2 SVGAGI. The CDR3 totals 16 residues. V shed 2 bases and J 2 bases; nucleotides not matched to a gene: 4. The CDR3 nucleotides read TGTGCCAGCAGTTACCCGACTAGCGGGGATCAAGAGACCCAGTACTTC. As protein: CASSYPTSGDQETQYF.

The chain links TRBV10-3 to TRBJ2-7; 12 bases align to TRBD2. The CDR3 runs to 13 residues. Germline CDR1 reads ENHRY; CDR2 reads SYGVKD. Losses at the gene ends were 10 bases for V and 7 bases for J; bases not matched to a gene: 8. The chain's CDR3 is CATSGGAFSEQYF. CDR3 nucleotide sequence: TGTGCCACTAGCGGGGGGGCCTTTTCGGAGCAGTACTTC.

The rearrangement uses TRBV5-1 and TRBJ1-1; 9 nucleotides line up with TRBD1. CDR3 length: 16 amino acids. Germline lookup yields CDR1 SGHRS and CDR2 YFSETQ. V lost 3 bases and J lost 5; bases outside the gene matches: 11. This CDR3 reads CASSSAIQGANTEAFF. The CDR3 DNA follows: TGCGCCAGCAGCTCTGCCATACAGGGGGCAAATACTGAAGCTTTCTTT. The full variable domain, rest sourced from reference TRBV5-1 and TRBJ1-1, is KAGVTQTPRYLIKTRGQQVTLSCSPISGHRSVSWYQQTPGQGLQFLFEYFSETQRNKGNFPGRFSGRQFSNSRSEMNVSTLELGDSALYLCASSSAIQGANTEAFFGQGTRLTVV.

V is TRBV11-3 and J is TRBJ2-7, with 7 bases lining up with TRBD1. The ends lost 5 bases at V and 2 bases at J; junction bases unmatched: 6. Per the germline V gene, CDR1 is SGHNT and CDR2 is YENEEA. The CDR3 is 14 residues long. The CDR3 loop is CASSPRDSPYEQYF. The CDR3 DNA is TGTGCCAGCAGCCCCCGGGACAGCCCCTACGAGCAGTACTTC.

A word on this clone: The same CDR3 also results from other DNA sequences found in this sample. The V call is TRBV18, the J call TRBJ2-7; D might be TRBD1 (6 bases). Trimming took 3 bases from V and 0 from J, leaving 9 bases between them. The CDR3 covers 14 residues. Germline lookup yields CDR1 KGHSH and CDR2 LQKENI. The CDR3 here is CASSPRDTSYEQYF. The DNA of the CDR3 is TGTGCCAGCTCACCGAGGGACACCTCCTACGAGCAGTACTTC.

The J gene is TRBJ1-3, the V gene TRBV7-8; 8 bases are a match to TRBD1. Germline trimming cut 5 bases from V and 3 bases from J; bases unmatched to any gene: 3. CDR1 and CDR2 from the germline V gene are SGHVS and FQNEAQ. This CDR3 is 14 amino acids long. CDR3 sequence reads: CASSQTGVGNTIYF. CDR3 bases: TGTGCCAGCAGCCAGACAGGGGTTGGAAACACCATATATTTT.

The chain uses TRBV5-4 and TRBJ2-3, with a possible D match to TRBD1 (6 bases). CDR3 length equals 15 residues. Deletions cut 2 bases from V and 2 bases from J, with 12 bases between. Per germline, CDR1 SGHNT and CDR2 YYREEE (reference sequence). CDR3: CASSLVGALTDTQYF. The CDR3 nucleotides are TGTGCCAGCAGCTTAGTGGGGGCTCTCACAGATACGCAGTATTTT.